This T cell receptor (beta chain) derives from a study of healthy donors' naive CD4 and CD8 T cells. CD4+CD8-CD45RO-CD45RA+ cells were naive CD4+; CD8+CD4-CD45RA+CD27bright cells were naive CD8+. For this clonotype: No antigen is known for it.

Study-level results: Chains were not paired, since alpha and beta were sequenced in bulk. Possible naive T cell homeostatic proliferation bias remained unaddressed. CDR3 charge plus V and J genes appeared to account for roughly 13% of CD4/CD8 variance.

Each TCR library used 450 to 600 ng of total RNA and a linear amplification protocol. TCRdb re-analysed the reads in MiXCR, keeping a single row per CDR3 protein. The sample has about 180,000 distinct CDR3 sequences, 74% seen once; the top ten hold 2% to 2.5%. V was clipped by 4 bases and J by 5 bases, with 18 bases between them. CDR3 length: 15 residues. Germline V CDR1 and CDR2: SGHNT, YYREEE (reference sequence). The rearrangement joins TRBV5-4 to TRBJ2-5; D is tentatively TRBD1 or TRBD2 (6 bases each). This clonotype was obtained from a pool of human donors in good health; the sample pools cells from several healthy donors. Sequencing was done on a sample of naive CD4+ and CD8+ T cells sorted from blood, pooled from several donors. CDR3 protein: CASSDAGHPGETQYF. CDR3 coding DNA: TGTGCCAGCAGCGACGCGGGACACCCAGGGGAGACCCAGTACTTC.